This TCR beta chain was retrieved from a study of blood T cell repertoires in COVID-19. Study context: Collection of acute and convalescent COVID-19 samples took place in the United States, Italy and Spain.

CDR1 and CDR2 (germline): SGHRS, YFSETQ. V lost 0 bases and J lost 2, with 10 bases in between. The CDR3 sequence is 15 residues long. In the authors' methods: Amplification with reference gene primers provided the estimates of nucleated cell counts. Sequencing was performed with immunoSEQ multiplex PCR; in TCRdb, only in-frame clones are kept and a portion is missing. V, J and clone size were drawn from that table, and D and trimming were deduced from the DNA. In the table there are some 290,000 clones, 83% of which are singletons. The chain couples TRBV5-1 to TRBJ2-3; D might be TRBD1 (5 bases). The clonotype comes from a man aged 55 to 69 who had recovered from COVID-19. The sequencing sample was made of peripheral blood. CDR3 coding DNA: TGCGCCAGCAGCTTGGCGGACAAACCCACAGATACGCAGTATTTT. It yields the protein CASSLADKPTDTQYF. Variable domain in full (rest from reference TRBV5-1 and TRBJ2-3): KAGVTQTPRYLIKTRGQQVTLSCSPISGHRSVSWYQQTPGQGLQFLFEYFSETQRNKGNFPGRFSGRQFSNSRSEMNVSTLELGDSALYLCASSLADKPTDTQYFGPGTRLTVL.